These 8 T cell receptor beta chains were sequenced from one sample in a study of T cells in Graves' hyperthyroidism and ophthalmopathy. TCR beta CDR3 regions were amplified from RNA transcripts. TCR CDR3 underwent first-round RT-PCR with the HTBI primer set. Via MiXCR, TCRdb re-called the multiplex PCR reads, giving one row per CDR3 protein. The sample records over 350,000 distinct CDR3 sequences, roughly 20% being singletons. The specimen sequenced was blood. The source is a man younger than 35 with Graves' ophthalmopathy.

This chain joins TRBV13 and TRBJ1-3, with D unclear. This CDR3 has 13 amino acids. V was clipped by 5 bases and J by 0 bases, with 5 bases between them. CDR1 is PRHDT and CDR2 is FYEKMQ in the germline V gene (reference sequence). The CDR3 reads CASSHISGNTIYF. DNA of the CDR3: TGTGCCAGCAGCCACATCTCTGGAAACACCATATATTTT.

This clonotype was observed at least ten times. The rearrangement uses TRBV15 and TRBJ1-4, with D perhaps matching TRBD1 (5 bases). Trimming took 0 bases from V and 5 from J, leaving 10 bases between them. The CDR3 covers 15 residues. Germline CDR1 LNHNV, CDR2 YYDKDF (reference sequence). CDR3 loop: CATSRDGGPNEKLFF. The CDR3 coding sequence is TGTGCCACCAGCAGAGATGGGGGACCCAATGAAAAACTGTTTTTT.

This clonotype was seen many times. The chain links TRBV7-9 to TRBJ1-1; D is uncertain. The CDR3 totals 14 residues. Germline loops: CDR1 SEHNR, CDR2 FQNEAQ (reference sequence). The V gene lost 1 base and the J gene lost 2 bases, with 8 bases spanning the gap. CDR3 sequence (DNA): TGTGCCAGCAGCTTAGGAGTAGAAAACACTGAAGCTTTCTTT. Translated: CASSLGVENTEAFF. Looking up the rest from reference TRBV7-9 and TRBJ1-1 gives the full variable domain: DTGVSQNPRHKITKRGQNVTFRCDPISEHNRLYWYRQTLGQGPEFLTYFQNEAQLEKSRLLSDRFSAERPKGSFSTLEIQRTEQGDSAMYLCASSLGVENTEAFFGQGTRLTVV.

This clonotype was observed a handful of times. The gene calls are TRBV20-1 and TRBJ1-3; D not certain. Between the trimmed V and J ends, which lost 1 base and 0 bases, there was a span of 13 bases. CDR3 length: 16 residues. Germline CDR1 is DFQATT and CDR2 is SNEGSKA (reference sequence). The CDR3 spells CSARGTFRDSGNTIYF. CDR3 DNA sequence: TGCAGTGCTAGAGGGACCTTCAGAGACTCTGGAAACACCATATATTTT.

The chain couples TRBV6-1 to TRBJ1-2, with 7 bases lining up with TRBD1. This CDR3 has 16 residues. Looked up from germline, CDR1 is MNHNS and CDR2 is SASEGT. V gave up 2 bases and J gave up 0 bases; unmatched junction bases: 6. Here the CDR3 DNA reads TGTGCCAGCAGTGAACATGGGACAGCTACTAACTATGGCTACACCTTC. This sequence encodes CASSEHGTATNYGYTF.

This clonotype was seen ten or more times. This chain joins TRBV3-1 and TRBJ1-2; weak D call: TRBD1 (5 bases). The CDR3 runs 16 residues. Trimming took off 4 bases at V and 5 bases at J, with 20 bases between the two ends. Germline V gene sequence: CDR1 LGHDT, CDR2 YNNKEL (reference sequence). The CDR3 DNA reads TGTGCCAGCAGCCTGTCAGGGCCAAGGTCGCGGTATGGCTACACCTTC. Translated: CASSLSGPRSRYGYTF.

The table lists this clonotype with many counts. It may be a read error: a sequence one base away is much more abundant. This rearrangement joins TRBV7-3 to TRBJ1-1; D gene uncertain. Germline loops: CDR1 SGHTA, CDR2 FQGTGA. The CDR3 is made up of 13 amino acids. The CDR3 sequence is CANSSGRGTEAFF. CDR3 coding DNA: TGTGCCAACAGCTCGGGTCGGGGCACTGAAGCTTTCTTT.

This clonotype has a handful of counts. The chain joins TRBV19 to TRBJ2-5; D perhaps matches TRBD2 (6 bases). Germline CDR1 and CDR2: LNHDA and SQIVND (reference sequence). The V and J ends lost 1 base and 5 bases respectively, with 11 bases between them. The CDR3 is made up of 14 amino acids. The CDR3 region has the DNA TGTGCCAGTAGTATAGCGGGGGATTGGGAGACCCAGTACTTC. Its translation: CASSIAGDWETQYF.